This section outlines one TCR beta chain sequence together with its context. The data belong to a study of blood T cell repertoires in COVID-19. About the study: The United States, Italy and Spain supplied acute and convalescent COVID-19 samples. T cells, B-cell-depleted T cells, or PBMCs supplied cDNA or gDNA.

Clones were sequenced by immunoSEQ multiplex PCR, and TCRdb holds only the in-frame ones, with some missing. The sample records about 290,000 clones, roughly 85% being singletons. V shed 5 bases and J shed 4 bases, with 12 bases lying between them. Germline V gives CDR1 SNHLY, CDR2 FYNNEI. This CDR3 is built from 13 residues. J is TRBJ2-7 and V is TRBV2; tentative D call: TRBD1 (6 bases). The source of this sequence is a woman aged 25-40 years with active or convalescent COVID-19. The specimen was peripheral blood. The CDR3 DNA sequence: TGTGCCAGCAGTCAAGGGCAGGGGTACGAGCAGTACTTC. It translates to CASSQGQGYEQYF.